The clone carrying this T cell receptor (beta chain) has a count of ten or more. These data originate in a study of early T cells in non-severe SARS-CoV-2 infection. Study as a whole: Unsorted whole-blood RNA was sequenced in bulk, leaving chains unpaired.

V dropped 0 bases and J dropped 3 bases, with 6 bases sitting between them. This CDR3 region has 13 residues. Germline-derived CDR1 and CDR2 are SGHAT and FQNNGV. In TCRdb, the 5' RACE reads were re-called with MiXCR into one record per CDR3 protein. The sample carries roughly 100,000 distinct CDR3 sequences, around 13% recorded once. Sequencing input: whole blood. This rearrangement joins TRBV11-2 to TRBJ2-7; D remains unclear. The receptor comes from an adult who was a healthcare worker with PCR-confirmed SARS-CoV-2 infection or an uninfected control (not recorded which). CDR3 in amino acids: CASSLEGHYEQYF. For the CDR3, the DNA is TGTGCCAGCAGCTTAGAAGGCCACTACGAGCAGTACTTC.